This TCR beta chain emerged from a study of T cell responses to AZD1222 COVID-19 vaccine. Findings and caveats of the study: Along spike, vaccine-associated CD4 TCRs were found throughout, with dominance at 160-218 and 743-854. Just a handful of AZD1222 recipients were seropositive at baseline. When two AZD1222 doses had been given, Spike-specific TCR breadth and depth rose.

Germline assignment: CDR1 LNHDA and CDR2 SQIVND (reference sequence). The V and J ends lost 6 bases and 4 bases, in that order; junction bases with no gene match: 8. The CDR3 runs to 15 residues. Remarks on this clone: Its antigen is as yet unknown.

Measured with immunoSEQ multiplex PCR; TCRdb has only the in-frame clones, and not every one. The sample holds more than 110,000 clones, more than 85% seen once. The sequenced sample was peripheral blood, obtained 28 days after the second AZD1222 dose. J is TRBJ2-2 and V is TRBV19, with TRBD2 matching over 7 bases. This TCR was sampled from an adult who received the AZD1222 COVID-19 vaccine. The CDR3 bases are TGTGCCAGTAGGGGAGGGGCCCAGGGCACCGGGGAGCTGTTTTTT. It encodes CASRGGAQGTGELFF.